By frequency in the sample, the clone carrying this TCR beta chain is medium-sized (0.01 to 0.1%). This sample's treatment: PENTA 11 planned treatment interruption arm or continuous ART arm. Only samples with at least 5 million viable PBMCs qualified. The CDR3 loop spans 16 amino acids. Germline-derived CDR1 and CDR2 are SGHRS and YFSETQ. The junction had 2 bases not matched to a gene; V was cut back by 2 bases and J by 0 bases. This sample is part of a study of HIV-infected children after antiretroviral therapy interruption. Overall study context: Continuous-treatment children had median age roughly 8 years, interruption approximately 9.7 years. Interruption-arm samples span weeks 0, 12, interruption end (24 or 48), and about 3 years post-study. In continuous treatment, analyzed samples were from weeks 0, 48 and 150.

The TCR library was built from RNA with a 3' RACE protocol and unique molecular identifiers. TCRdb analysed the 3' RACE reads with MiXCR anew, one entry per CDR3 protein. In the table there are several thousand distinct CDR3 sequences, roughly 15% of which are singletons. This sample comprised CD45RO+ CD8+ T cells from PBMCs, pooled from several time points, obtained from a donor given antiretroviral therapy, either interrupted or continuous. The subset: memory CD8+ CD45RO+ CD45RA- T cells. The source is a pool of human donors with HIV. This chain connects TRBV5-1 to TRBJ2-6; 7 positions match TRBD1. The CDR3 nucleotides are TGCGCCAGCAGCTTCAACAGGGGCTCTGGGGCCAACGTCCTGACTTTC. It yields the protein CASSFNRGSGANVLTF.